This TCR beta chain appears in the sequencing data of a study of identical twins. Whole-study findings and limits: The study found weaker excess twin sharing in beta out-of-frame sequences.

There are a few counts of this clonotype. Antigen: not known. Healthy Caucasian individuals made up all the donors. TCRdb processed the 5' RACE reads anew with MiXCR; each CDR3 protein has one entry. Altogether approximately 1.8 million distinct CDR3 sequences are present, around 33% being singletons, with the ten largest covering 0.27%. The CDR3 is made up of 14 amino acids. V was shortened by 4 bases and J by 0 bases, with 12 bases between the two germline ends. Germline values: CDR1 SQVTM, CDR2 ANQGSEA. The genes are TRBV29-1 and TRBJ1-1, with D unresolved. Sequenced material: cord blood. The clonotype comes from a newborn girl in good health. The CDR3 sequence is CSVVWPGMNTEAFF. In DNA, the CDR3 is TGCAGCGTTGTATGGCCGGGCATGAACACTGAAGCTTTCTTT.